This T cell receptor beta chain derives from a study of CD8+CD57+ T cells in acquired aplastic anemia. At the level of the study: Yields of DNA that came from sorted CD4+ and CD8+ cells averaged about 3.4 ug.

The template for TCR beta VDJ and CDR3 sequence profiling was genomic DNA. TCRdb fed the reads into MiXCR, producing one record per CDR3 protein. Of some 150,000 distinct CDR3 sequences in the sample, less than 45% are singletons; the top ten hold roughly 8.4%. This clonotype was detected a few times. CDR1 KGHDR and CDR2 SFDVKD come from the germline V gene. The length of the CDR3 is 16 residues. V lost 3 bases, J lost 1 base, and 4 bases stayed unmatched. This chain joins TRBV24-1 and TRBJ1-1, with 10 bases aligning to TRBD1. The TCR sequence derives from a human donor in good health, serving as a control. Sequenced input: sorted CD4+, CD8+, or CD8+CD57+ T cells (not recorded which) from PBMCs. CDR3 nucleotide sequence: TGTGCCACCAGTGATCCGGGACAGGGGACGAACACTGAAGCTTTCTTT. Its translation: CATSDPGQGTNTEAFF.